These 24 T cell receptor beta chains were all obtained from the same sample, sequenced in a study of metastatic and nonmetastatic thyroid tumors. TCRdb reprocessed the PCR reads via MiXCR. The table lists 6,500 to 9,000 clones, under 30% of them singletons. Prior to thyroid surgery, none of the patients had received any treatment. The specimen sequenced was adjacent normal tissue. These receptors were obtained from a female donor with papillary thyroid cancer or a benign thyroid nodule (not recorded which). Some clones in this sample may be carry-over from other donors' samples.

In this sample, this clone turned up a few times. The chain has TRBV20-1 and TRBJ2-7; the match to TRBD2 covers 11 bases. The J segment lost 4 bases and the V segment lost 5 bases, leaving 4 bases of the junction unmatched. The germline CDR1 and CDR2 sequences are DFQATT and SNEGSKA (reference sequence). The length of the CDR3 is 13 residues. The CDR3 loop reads CSASSGRSYEQYF. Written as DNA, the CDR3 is TGCAGTGCTTCTAGCGGGAGGTCGTACGAGCAGTACTTC.

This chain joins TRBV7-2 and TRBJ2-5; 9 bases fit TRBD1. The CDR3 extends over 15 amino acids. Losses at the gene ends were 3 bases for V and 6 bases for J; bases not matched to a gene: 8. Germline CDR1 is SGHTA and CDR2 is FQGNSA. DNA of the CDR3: TGTGCCAGCAGCTTTCAGGACAGGGGATCAAAGACCCAGTACTTC. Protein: CASSFQDRGSKTQYF.

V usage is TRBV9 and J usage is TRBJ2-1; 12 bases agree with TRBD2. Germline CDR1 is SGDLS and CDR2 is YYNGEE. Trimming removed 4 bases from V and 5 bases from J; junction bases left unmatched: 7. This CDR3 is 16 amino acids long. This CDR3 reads CASSSRTSGIHNEQFF. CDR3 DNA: TGTGCCAGCAGCTCCCGGACTAGCGGGATCCACAATGAGCAGTTCTTC. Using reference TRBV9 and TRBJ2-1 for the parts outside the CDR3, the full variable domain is DSGVTQTPKHLITATGQRVTLRCSPRSGDLSVYWYQQSLDQGLQFLIQYYNGEERAKGNILERFSAQQFPDLHSELNLSSLELGDSALYFCASSSRTSGIHNEQFFGPGTRLTVL.

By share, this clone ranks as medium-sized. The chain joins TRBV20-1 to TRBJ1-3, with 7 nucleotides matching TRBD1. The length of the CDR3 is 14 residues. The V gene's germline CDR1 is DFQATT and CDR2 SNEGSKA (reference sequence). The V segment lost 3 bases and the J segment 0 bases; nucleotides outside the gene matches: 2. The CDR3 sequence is CSARAGGSGNTIYF. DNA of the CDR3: TGCAGTGCTAGGGCAGGGGGCTCTGGAAACACCATATATTTT.

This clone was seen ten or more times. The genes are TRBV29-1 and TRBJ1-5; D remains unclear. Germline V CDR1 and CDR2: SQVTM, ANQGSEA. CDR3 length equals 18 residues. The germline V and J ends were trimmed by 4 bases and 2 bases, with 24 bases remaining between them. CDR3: CSVVGSPSLNYRNQPQHF. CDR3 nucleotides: TGCAGCGTTGTGGGCAGCCCTTCGTTGAATTATCGCAATCAGCCCCAGCATTTT.

CDR3 region: CASSLGTGILSPLHF. The CDR3 DNA reads as TGTGCCAGCAGCTTGGGGACAGGGATACTTTCACCCCTCCACTTT. J is TRBJ1-6 and V is TRBV11-1, with 9 bases matching TRBD1. CDR3 length: 15 residues. The V gene end was trimmed by 3 bases and the J gene end by 9 bases; junction bases not matched to a gene: 6. CDR1 and CDR2 (germline): SGHAT, FQDESV (reference sequence).

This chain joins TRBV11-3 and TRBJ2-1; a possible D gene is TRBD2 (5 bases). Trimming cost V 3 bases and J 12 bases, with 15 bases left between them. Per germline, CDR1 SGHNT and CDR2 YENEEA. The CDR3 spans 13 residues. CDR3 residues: CASSFGLMEAQFF. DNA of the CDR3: TGTGCCAGCAGCTTCGGACTCATGGAAGCGCAGTTCTTC.

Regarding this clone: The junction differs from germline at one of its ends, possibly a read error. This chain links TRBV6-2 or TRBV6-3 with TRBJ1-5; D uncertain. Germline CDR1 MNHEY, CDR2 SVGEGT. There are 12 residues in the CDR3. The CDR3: CASGYPVQPQHF. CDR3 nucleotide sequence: TGTGCCAGCGGTTACCCGGTTCAGCCCCAGCATTTT.

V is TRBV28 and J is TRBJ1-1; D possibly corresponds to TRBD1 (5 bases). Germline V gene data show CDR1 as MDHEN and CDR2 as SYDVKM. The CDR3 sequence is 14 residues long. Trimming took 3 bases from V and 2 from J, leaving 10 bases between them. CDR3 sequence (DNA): TGTGCCAGCAGTTTGGGGACTAGAAACACTGAAGCTTTCTTT. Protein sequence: CASSLGTRNTEAFF.

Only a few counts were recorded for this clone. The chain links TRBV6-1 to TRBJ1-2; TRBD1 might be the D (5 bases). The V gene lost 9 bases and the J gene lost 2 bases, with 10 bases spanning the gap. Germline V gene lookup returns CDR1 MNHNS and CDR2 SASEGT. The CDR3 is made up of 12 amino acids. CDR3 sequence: CASGGLNYGYTF. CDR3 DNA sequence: TGTGCCAGTGGGGGTCTCAACTATGGCTACACCTTC.

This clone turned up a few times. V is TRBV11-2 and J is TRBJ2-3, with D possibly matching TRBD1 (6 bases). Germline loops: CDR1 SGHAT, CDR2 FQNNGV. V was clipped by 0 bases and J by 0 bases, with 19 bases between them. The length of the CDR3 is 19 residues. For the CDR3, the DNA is TGTGCCAGCAGCTTAGATCTGCAGGGGATTTGGGGAAGCACAGATACGCAGTATTTT. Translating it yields CASSLDLQGIWGSTDTQYF.

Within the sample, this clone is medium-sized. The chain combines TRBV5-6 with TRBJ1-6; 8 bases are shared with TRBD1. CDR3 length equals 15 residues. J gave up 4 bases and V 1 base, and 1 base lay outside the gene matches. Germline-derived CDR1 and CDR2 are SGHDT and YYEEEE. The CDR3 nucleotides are TGTGCCAGCAGCTTGTGGGACAGGTATAATTCACCCCTCCACTTT. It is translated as CASSLWDRYNSPLHF.

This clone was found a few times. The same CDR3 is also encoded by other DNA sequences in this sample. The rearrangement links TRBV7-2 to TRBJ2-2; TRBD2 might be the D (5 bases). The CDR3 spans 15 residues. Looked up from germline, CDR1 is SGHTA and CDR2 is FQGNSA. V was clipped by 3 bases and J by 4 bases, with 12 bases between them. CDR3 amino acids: CASSLVGAVTGELFF. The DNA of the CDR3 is TGTGCCAGCAGCTTGGTGGGAGCGGTCACCGGGGAGCTGTTTTTT.

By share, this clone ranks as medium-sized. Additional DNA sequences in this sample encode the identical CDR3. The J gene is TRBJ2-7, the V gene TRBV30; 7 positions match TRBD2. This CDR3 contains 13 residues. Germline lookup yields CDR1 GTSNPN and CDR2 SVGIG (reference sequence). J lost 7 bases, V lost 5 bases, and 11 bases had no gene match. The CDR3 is CAWDPGWGGEQYF. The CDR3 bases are TGTGCCTGGGACCCAGGCTGGGGGGGGGAGCAGTACTTC.

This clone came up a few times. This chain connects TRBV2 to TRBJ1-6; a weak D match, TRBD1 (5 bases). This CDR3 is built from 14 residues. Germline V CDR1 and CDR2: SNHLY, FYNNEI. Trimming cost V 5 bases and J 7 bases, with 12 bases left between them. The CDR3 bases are TGTGCCAGCAGTCTCCGGGACCTCAATTCACCCCTCCACTTT. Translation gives CASSLRDLNSPLHF.

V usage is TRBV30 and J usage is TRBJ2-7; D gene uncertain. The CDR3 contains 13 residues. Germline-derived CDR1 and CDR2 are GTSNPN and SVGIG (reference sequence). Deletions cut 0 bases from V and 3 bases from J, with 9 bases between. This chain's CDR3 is CAWSVRSFYEQYF. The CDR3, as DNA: TGTGCCTGGAGTGTACGCAGCTTCTACGAGCAGTACTTC. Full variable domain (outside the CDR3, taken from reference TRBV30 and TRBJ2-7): SQTIHQWPATLVQPVGSPLSLECTVEGTSNPNLYWYRQAAGRGLQLLFYSVGIGQISSEVPQNLSASRPQDRQFILSSKKLLLSDSGFYLCAWSVRSFYEQYFGPGTRLTVT.

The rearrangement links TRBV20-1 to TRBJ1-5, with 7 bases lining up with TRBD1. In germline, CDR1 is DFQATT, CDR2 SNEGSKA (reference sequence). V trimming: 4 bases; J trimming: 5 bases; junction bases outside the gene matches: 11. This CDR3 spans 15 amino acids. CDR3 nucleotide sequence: TGCAGTGCTAATCCGGGCGCACAGGGGTATCAGCCCCAGCATTTT. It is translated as CSANPGAQGYQPQHF.

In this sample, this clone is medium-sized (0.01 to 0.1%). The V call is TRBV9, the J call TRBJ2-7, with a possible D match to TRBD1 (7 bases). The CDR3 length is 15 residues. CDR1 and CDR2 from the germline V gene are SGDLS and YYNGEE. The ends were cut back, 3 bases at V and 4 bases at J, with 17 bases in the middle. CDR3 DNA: TGTGCCAGCAGCGGAAACCGACAGGGAGGTTACGAGCAGTACTTC. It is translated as CASSGNRQGGYEQYF.

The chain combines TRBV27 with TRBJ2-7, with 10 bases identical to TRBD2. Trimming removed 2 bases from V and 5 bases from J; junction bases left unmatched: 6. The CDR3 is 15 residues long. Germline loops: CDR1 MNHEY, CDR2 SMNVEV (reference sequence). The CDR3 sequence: CASSLMSSGSHEQYF. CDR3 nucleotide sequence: TGTGCCAGCAGTTTAATGTCTAGCGGGAGCCACGAGCAGTACTTC.

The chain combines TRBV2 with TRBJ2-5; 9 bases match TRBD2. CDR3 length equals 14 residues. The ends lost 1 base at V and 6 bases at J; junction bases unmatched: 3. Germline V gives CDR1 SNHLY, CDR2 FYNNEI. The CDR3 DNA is TGTGCCAGCAGTGAAGTTCTAGCGGGGAAGACCCAGTACTTC. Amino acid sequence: CASSEVLAGKTQYF.

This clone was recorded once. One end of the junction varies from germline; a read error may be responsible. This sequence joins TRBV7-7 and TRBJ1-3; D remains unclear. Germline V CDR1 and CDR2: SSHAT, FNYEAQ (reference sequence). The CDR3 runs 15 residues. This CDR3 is CASSLNPSSGNTIYF. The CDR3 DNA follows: TGTGCTAGCAGCTTAAACCCCAGCTCTGGAAACACCATATATTTT.

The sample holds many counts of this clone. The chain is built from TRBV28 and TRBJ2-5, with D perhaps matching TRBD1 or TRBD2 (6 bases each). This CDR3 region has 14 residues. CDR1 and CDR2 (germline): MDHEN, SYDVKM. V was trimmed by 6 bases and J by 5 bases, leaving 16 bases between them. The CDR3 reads CASSSTGTGETQYF. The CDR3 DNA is TGTGCCAGCAGCTCCACAGGGACTGGGGAGACCCAGTACTTC. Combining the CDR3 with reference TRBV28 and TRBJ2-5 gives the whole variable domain DVKVTQSSRYLVKRTGEKVFLECVQDMDHENMFWYRQDPGLGLRLIYFSYDVKMKEKGDIPEGYSVSREKKERFSLILESASTNQTSMYLCASSSTGTGETQYFGPGTRLLVL.

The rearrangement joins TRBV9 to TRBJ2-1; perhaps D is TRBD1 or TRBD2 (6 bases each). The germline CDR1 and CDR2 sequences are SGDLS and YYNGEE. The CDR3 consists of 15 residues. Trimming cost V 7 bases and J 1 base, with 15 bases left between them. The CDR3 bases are TGTGCCAGCGCTCTGGGGGCGGGGTCCTACAATGAGCAGTTCTTC. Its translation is CASALGAGSYNEQFF. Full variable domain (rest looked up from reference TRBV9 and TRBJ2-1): DSGVTQTPKHLITATGQRVTLRCSPRSGDLSVYWYQQSLDQGLQFLIQYYNGEERAKGNILERFSAQQFPDLHSELNLSSLELGDSALYFCASALGAGSYNEQFFGPGTRLTVL.

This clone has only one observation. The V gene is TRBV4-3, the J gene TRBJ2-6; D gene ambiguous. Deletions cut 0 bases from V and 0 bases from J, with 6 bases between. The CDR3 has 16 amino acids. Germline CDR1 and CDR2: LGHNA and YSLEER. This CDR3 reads CASSQDIASGANVLTF. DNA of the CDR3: TGCGCCAGCAGCCAAGATATAGCCTCTGGGGCCAACGTCCTGACTTTC.